The clone carrying this T cell receptor beta chain occurred a few times. Its target is not known. The data belong to a study of T cells after yellow fever vaccination. Germline CDR1 is MNHNS and CDR2 is SASEGT. There are 15 residues in the CDR3. V lost 7 bases and J 9 bases, leaving 24 bases between the germline ends. Study-level findings and limits: Across the CD4 and CD8 compartments, a small share of clonotypes was present in both.

Conversion of TCR transcripts into cDNA relied on 5'RACE template switching, which added a universal primer site and UMIs. TCRdb analysed the 5' RACE reads with MiXCR anew, one entry per CDR3 protein. This sample has a few hundred thousand distinct CDR3 sequences; around 3.1% occur once, and the top ten carry around 3%. The receptor was isolated from a man between 18 and 35 years old who received the YFV17D yellow fever vaccine. This chain links TRBV6-1 with TRBJ1-2; D unclear. The material was CD4+ T cells sorted from PBMCs, obtained 10 days after the yellow fever booster vaccination. The chain's CDR3 is CASKQILGRIRSYTF. The CDR3 bases are TGTGCCAGCAAGCAAATCCTGGGCCGCATCAGAAGCTACACCTTC.